Listed here are 24 T cell receptor beta chains from one sample, sequenced in a study of tumor and adjacent non-tumor tissue in lung cancer. TCRbeta libraries were built with three rounds of nested PCR, modified from ARM-PCR. TCRdb re-called the multiplex PCR reads through MiXCR, storing one row per CDR3 protein. The table lists roughly 93,000 distinct CDR3 sequences, roughly 70% of them singletons, with around 19% in the top ten. RNA was extracted from bulk tissue without any cell sorting. Sequenced sample: lung tumor tissue. The receptors here all came from a man in his sixties with non-small cell lung cancer.

This clonotype occurred many times. This rearrangement joins TRBV20-1 to TRBJ2-5; D perhaps matches TRBD2 (6 bases). The V end was cut by 1 base, the J end by 1 base, with 16 bases between. CDR3 length equals 16 residues. The germline gives CDR1 DFQATT, CDR2 SNEGSKA (reference sequence). CDR3 nucleotides: TGCAGTGCTAGAGGAGAGACTAGTTATGGCCAAGAGACCCAGTACTTC. Its translation: CSARGETSYGQETQYF.

In the case of this clonotype: At one end the junction does not follow the germline gene, possibly because of a read error. The chain employs TRBV5-6 and TRBJ1-5; 11 bases are a match to TRBD1. The germline gives CDR1 SGHDT, CDR2 YYEEEE. This CDR3 comprises 16 residues. The CDR3 region has the DNA TGTGCAAGCAGCCCGGGGACAGGGGGGCACAACCAGCCCCAGCATTTT. It is translated as CASSPGTGGHNQPQHF. The whole variable domain, remainder taken from reference TRBV5-6 and TRBJ1-5, is DAGVTQSPTHLIKTRGQQVTLRCSPKSGHDTVSWYQQALGQGPQFIFQYYEEEERQRGNFPDRFSGHQFPNYSSELNVNALLLGDSALYLCASSPGTGGHNQPQHFGDGTRLSIL.

To note about this clonotype: No conserved phenylalanine or tryptophan ends this CDR3, so it is likely a read error. The chain uses TRBV6-6 and TRBJ2-2; D is undetermined. Germline loops: CDR1 MNHNY, CDR2 SVGAGI (reference sequence). The CDR3 sequence is 13 residues long. V was shortened by 4 bases and J by 10 bases, with 13 bases between the two germline ends. CDR3 bases: TGTGCCAGCAGTTTCACTGGTGGCGTGGAGCTGTTTCTT. This encodes CASSFTGGVELFL.

The chain uses TRBV6-1 and TRBJ2-2, with D hard to call. The CDR3 extends over 12 amino acids. Looked up from germline, CDR1 is MNHNS and CDR2 is SASEGT. V lost 7 bases and J 7 bases, leaving 10 bases between the germline ends. The CDR3 is CASKRSVGELFF. The CDR3 DNA is TGTGCCAGCAAGAGGTCTGTCGGGGAGCTGTTTTTT.

Only a few counts were recorded for this clonotype. A read error may explain this, as a much larger clone is one base away. The chain carries TRBV5-4 and TRBJ1-6; TRBD1 agrees at 7 bases. CDR1 SGHNT and CDR2 YYREEE come from the germline V gene (reference sequence). CDR3 size: 16 residues. CDR3 residues: CDSSPGTVQGYSPLHF. In DNA form, the CDR3 reads TGTGACAGCAGCCCGGGGACAGTACAAGGCTACTCACCCCTCCACTTT.

The rearrangement joins TRBV4-2 to TRBJ2-1, with TRBD2 identical over 9 bases. Germline V gene sequence: CDR1 LGHNA, CDR2 YNFKEQ. V was pared by 1 base and J by 12 bases, with 16 bases of the junction left unmatched. The CDR3 runs to 17 residues. The CDR3 reads CASSQVQHSGGQDVQFF. As DNA, the CDR3 is TGTGCCAGCAGCCAAGTTCAGCATAGCGGGGGTCAGGATGTGCAGTTCTTC.

On this clonotype: Germline and junction disagree at one end, which may indicate a read error. The V call is TRBV11-3, the J call TRBJ2-2; D might be TRBD2 (6 bases). The CDR3 is 16 residues long. The germline gives CDR1 SGHNT, CDR2 YENEEA. The CDR3 DNA sequence: TGTGCCAGCGGGTCGGGGGAGCTAACGAACACCGGGGAACTGTCTTTT. Protein product: CASGSGELTNTGELSF.

This clonotype was picked up one time. As the CDR3 is not closed by the conserved phenylalanine or tryptophan, this likely results from a read error. The genes are TRBV4-1 and TRBJ2-5, with 7 bases lining up with TRBD2. CDR1 and CDR2 from the germline V gene are MGHRA and YSYEKL. V trimming: 0 bases; J trimming: 4 bases; junction bases outside the gene matches: 5. The CDR3 has 15 amino acids. In DNA, the CDR3 is TGCGCCAGCAGCCAAGAAGGGAGGGATCGAGAGACCCAGTACTTA. Protein: CASSQEGRDRETQYL.

The chain uses TRBV4-1 and TRBJ1-1; no reliable D call. Germline V CDR1 and CDR2: MGHRA, YSYEKL. The V end was cut by 1 base, the J end by 0 bases, with 9 bases between. CDR3 size: 15 residues. The CDR3 loop reads CASSQVGGMNTEAFF. DNA for the CDR3: TGCGCCAGCAGCCAAGTTGGAGGCATGAACACTGAAGCTTTCTTT.

Comments on this clonotype: No conserved phenylalanine or tryptophan is present at the end of the CDR3, so a read error is the likely explanation. V usage is TRBV4-1 and J usage is TRBJ2-2; TRBD1 matches at 9 bases. The CDR3 contains 16 residues. Germline V gene sequence: CDR1 MGHRA, CDR2 YSYEKL. Germline trimming cut 7 bases from V and 4 bases from J; bases unmatched to any gene: 10. CDR3 nucleotides: TGCGCCAGCAAAACAGTGGGACAGGGTACCACCGGGGAGCTGTTTTCT. Its translation is CASKTVGQGTTGELFS.

On this clonotype: A much larger clone lies a single base off, so this may be a read error. The chain employs TRBV5-4 and TRBJ2-3; D perhaps matches TRBD2 (6 bases). The CDR3 extends over 14 amino acids. Germline V gives CDR1 SGHNT, CDR2 YYREEE (reference sequence). The V gene lost 2 bases and the J gene lost 4 bases, with 11 bases spanning the gap. The CDR3 DNA follows: TGTGCCAGCAGCTTTGGCGGGATAGCAGATACGCAGTATTTT. This sequence encodes CASSFGGIADTQYF.

This clonotype showed up many times. The genes are TRBV6-2 or TRBV6-3 and TRBJ1-1, with D hard to call. The CDR3 loop spans 13 amino acids. Trimming removed 6 bases from V and 1 base from J, with 9 bases in between. Germline loops: CDR1 MNHEY, CDR2 SVGEGT. CDR3 nucleotide sequence: TGTGCCAGCAGCCCAGTATCGAACACTGAAGCTTTCTTT. Residues: CASSPVSNTEAFF.

The sample holds many counts of this clonotype. The rearrangement joins TRBV10-3 to TRBJ2-5; tentative D call: TRBD1 (5 bases). With 5 bases removed from V and 4 bases from J, the gap between germline ends came to 14 bases. The CDR3 is 14 amino acids. From germline, CDR1 is ENHRY and CDR2 SYGVKD. CDR3 in DNA: TGTGCCATCAGTAGAAAAGGGGTATCAGAGACCCAGTACTTC. Its protein product is CAISRKGVSETQYF.

This clonotype was picked up many times. The CDR3 DNA follows: TGTGCCAGCAGTTCATACAGGGGGCGAGACATGAATACGCAGTATTTT. As protein: CASSSYRGRDMNTQYF. The chain is built from TRBV28 and TRBJ2-3; TRBD1 matches 9 bases. After removal of 4 bases from V and 7 bases from J, the junction contained 12 bases not matched to a gene. This CDR3 is 16 amino acids long. Germline CDR1 is MDHEN and CDR2 is SYDVKM.

On this clonotype itself: This is likely a read error, given that the CDR3 carries no conserved phenylalanine or tryptophan at its end. This chain links TRBV11-1 with TRBJ2-2; D call uncertain. Germline CDR1 reads SGHAT; CDR2 reads FQDESV (reference sequence). This CDR3 spans 13 amino acids. DNA of the CDR3: TGTGTCAGCAGCTTTGAAATGACCGTGGAGCTGTTTGTT. This translates into CVSSFEMTVELFV.

The chain couples TRBV20-1 to TRBJ1-6; TRBD1 might be the D (5 bases). The CDR3 totals 15 residues. The ends were cut back, 6 bases at V and 7 bases at J, with 19 bases in the middle. Germline CDR1 reads DFQATT; CDR2 reads SNEGSKA (reference sequence). CDR3 nucleotide sequence: TGCAGTGCCAGAACCGGTCGGGGACCGAATTCACCCCTCCACTTT. Translated: CSARTGRGPNSPLHF.

This chain connects TRBV12-3 or TRBV12-4 to TRBJ2-6, with D hard to call. Trimming took 10 bases from V and 1 from J, leaving 14 bases between them. This CDR3 comprises 15 residues. The CDR3: CATSELGSGANVLTF. The CDR3 DNA follows: TGTGCCACATCGGAACTGGGGTCTGGGGCCAACGTCCTGACTTTC.

As for this clonotype: At one end, the junction sequence differs from germline, possibly due to a read error. The rearrangement uses TRBV20-1 and TRBJ2-2, with D possibly being TRBD1 or TRBD2 (5 bases each). The CDR3 is made up of 14 amino acids. The germline V gene has CDR1 DFQATT and CDR2 SNEGSKA (reference sequence). In nucleotides, the CDR3 is TGCAGTGCTAGAGAGCTGAGACACCCCTCGGGGCTGTTATTT. The encoded protein is CSARELRHPSGLLF.

About this clonotype: Germline and junction disagree at one end, which may indicate a read error. The V and J genes are TRBV7-8 and TRBJ1-5, with D possibly TRBD1 on 5 matching bases. The CDR3 contains 15 residues. The germline CDR1 and CDR2 sequences are SGHVS and FQNEAQ. The CDR3 loop reads CASSLGTGGYQPQHF. The DNA of the CDR3 is TGTGCCAGCAGCTTAGGTACAGGAGGTTATCAGCCTCAGCATTTT.

V is TRBV6-2 or TRBV6-3 and J is TRBJ2-5; D call uncertain. V shed 4 bases and J shed 11 bases, with 11 bases lying between them. The germline gives CDR1 MNHEY, CDR2 SVGEGT. CDR3 length equals 11 residues. CDR3 DNA sequence: TGTGCCAGCAGTTTCGGGCCGACACAGTACTTC. It yields the protein CASSFGPTQYF.

The chain combines TRBV20-1 with TRBJ2-5; 9 nucleotides agree with TRBD2. V shed 5 bases, J shed 4 bases, and the junction held 14 bases outside the gene matches. Germline CDR1 reads DFQATT; CDR2 reads SNEGSKA (reference sequence). This CDR3 comprises 16 residues. CDR3 DNA: TGCAGTGCTCCTCGGGCTAGCGGGAATGTGGGAGAGACCCAGTACTTC. Translation: CSAPRASGNVGETQYF.

In the case of this clonotype: At one end the junction does not follow the germline gene, possibly because of a read error. V usage is TRBV6-1 and J usage is TRBJ1-5, with TRBD1 identical over 8 bases. Germline V gene lookup returns CDR1 MNHNS and CDR2 SASEGT. The CDR3 contains 13 residues. CDR3 nucleotides: TGCGCCAGCCAAACAGGGGGAGGTCAGGCCCAGCATTTT. This codes for CASQTGGGQAQHF.

As concerns this clonotype: At one boundary the junction diverges from the germline segment, which might be a read error. CDR3 amino acids: CASSLGQGFSPKQYF. CDR3 nucleotide sequence: TGTGCCAGCAGCTTAGGACAGGGATTTTCCCCCAAGCAGTATTTC. V usage is TRBV11-1 and J usage is TRBJ2-7, with 7 nucleotides matching TRBD1. CDR3 size: 15 residues. Germline V gives CDR1 SGHAT, CDR2 FQDESV (reference sequence).

Turning to this clonotype: This may stem from a read error, because a much larger clone lies one nucleotide away. The gene calls are TRBV20-1 and TRBJ1-6; no clear D. The germline V gene has CDR1 DFQATT and CDR2 SNEGSKA (reference sequence). The CDR3 loop spans 14 amino acids. The CDR3 spells CTAREVQPNSPLHF. In DNA, the CDR3 is TGCACTGCTAGAGAGGTACAGCCTAATTCACCCCTCCACTTT.